This T cell receptor beta chain was sequenced during a study of T cell repertoires in cytomegalovirus infection (dated by TCRdb to the late 2010s). With respect to the entire study: Alongside well-studied HLA-B-restricted epitopes, the peptide stimulations were aimed at recently identified HLA-C-restricted CMV epitopes, whose presentation resists viral immunomodulation. Donor HLA type was relevant to the analysis, because carriage of CMV infection together with the matching HLA type was indicated by public TCR beta signatures.

A remark on this clonotype: Its antigen has not been determined. Base quality data are lacking; no much larger clone is found one base away.

Overall study outcomes, separate from this receptor: In both this cohort and an independent cohort of some 350 donors, the cumulative frequency of public TCR beta family members distinguished carriers of CMV infection plus the relevant HLA type. In the ex vivo response, HLA-C-restricted CMV-specific TCR beta clonotypes were dominant, and in two of eight donors the single most frequent clonotype came from this HLA-C-restricted group.

From the cysteine through the phenylalanine, the CDR3 covers 13 amino acids. Solely the CDR3 DNA is kept, with 39 bases framed from the first base. In the germline V gene, CDR1 corresponds to SGHVS and CDR2 to FQNEAQ. V lost 5 bases and J lost 3 bases; the stretch between them is 11 bases long. This sample was sequenced with an Illumina HiSeq 1500. Clones were called with MiXCR by TCRdb after fastp trimmed the public reads at Q25, and only in-frame beta chains were retained. CDR3 protein duplicates are merged, each entry listing the most common genes and DNA. This sample lists fewer than 650,000 distinct CDR3 sequences; roughly 42% were detected once. The ten largest clones take up roughly 50% of the sample. The sample's treatment or condition label is to be understood as: in vitro stimulation with specific CMV peptide epitopes to enrich CMV-specific T cells.

The clonotype comes from a human donor in good health (CMV status not recorded). Some clones in this sample may be carry-over from other donors' samples. The source was cultured PBMCs, collected from culture after CMV antigen stimulation. The chain employs TRBV7-8 and TRBJ2-7; the D gene remains uncertain. The bases read TGTGCCAGCAGCCCGAATGTGGGCTACGAGCAGTACTTC. Translated, it gives CASSPNVGYEQYF. Where the CDR3 stops, the reference TRBV7-8 and TRBJ2-7 genes take over; the full variable domain is GAGVSQSPRYKVAKRGQDVALRCDPISGHVSLFWYQQALGQGPEFLTYFQNEAQLDKSGLPSDRFFAERPEGSVSTLKIQRTQQEDSAVYLCASSPNVGYEQYFGPGTRLTVT.